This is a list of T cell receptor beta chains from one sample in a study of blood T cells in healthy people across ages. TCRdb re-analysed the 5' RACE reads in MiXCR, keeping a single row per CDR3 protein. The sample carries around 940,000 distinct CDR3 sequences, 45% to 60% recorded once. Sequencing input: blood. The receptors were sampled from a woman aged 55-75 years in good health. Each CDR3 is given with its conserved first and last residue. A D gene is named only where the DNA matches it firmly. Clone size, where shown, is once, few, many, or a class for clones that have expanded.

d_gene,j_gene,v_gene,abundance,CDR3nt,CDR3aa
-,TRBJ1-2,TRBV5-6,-,TGTGCCAGCAGCTTCCTTGTCATCTCAGGCTACACCTTC,CASSFLVISGYTF
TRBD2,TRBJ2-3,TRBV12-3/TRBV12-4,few,TGTGCCAGCAGTTGGGGACTAGCGGGAGCCTTATGGGGAACAGATACGCAGTATTTT,CASSWGLAGALWGTDTQYF
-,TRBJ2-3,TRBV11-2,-,TGTGCCAGCAGCCGACAACCGACAGGACGAGATACGCAGTATTTT,CASSRQPTGRDTQYF
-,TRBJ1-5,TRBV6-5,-,TGTGCCACCGCGCTCTCGGATCTCTCCGGGCAGCCCCAGCATTTT,CATALSDLSGQPQHF
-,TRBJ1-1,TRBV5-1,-,TGCGCCAGCAGCTTCTCCGGGTCGGAGGGGAAAGCTTTCTTT,CASSFSGSEGKAFF
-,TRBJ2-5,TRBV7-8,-,TGTGCCAGCAGCTTATTGAGGGGGTCATCGACACAAGAGACCCAGTACTTC,CASSLLRGSSTQETQYF
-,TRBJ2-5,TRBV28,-,TGTGCCAGCAGTCCAGAATCCGCAGAGACCCAGTACTTC,CASSPESAETQYF
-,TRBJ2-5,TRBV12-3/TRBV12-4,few,TGTGCCAGCACTAACCAACAGGGTCGAGAGACCCAGTACTTC,CASTNQQGRETQYF
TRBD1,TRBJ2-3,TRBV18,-,TGTGCCAGCTCTCCCCCGACAGGGGACACAGATACGCAGTATTTT,CASSPPTGDTDTQYF
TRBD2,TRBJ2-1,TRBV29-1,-,TGCAGCGTTGAGCGGCGGGAGTTAATCAATGAGCAGTTCTTC,CSVERRELINEQFF
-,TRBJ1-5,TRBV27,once,TGTGCCAGCAGTTTATCTTCAGGGGATAGCAATCAGCCCCAGCATTTT,CASSLSSGDSNQPQHF
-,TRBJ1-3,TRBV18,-,TGTGCCAGCTCACCGGGACACCAAAACACCATATATTTT,CASSPGHQNTIYF
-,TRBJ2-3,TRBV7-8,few,TGTGCCAGCAGCCAATGGGACGGAGATACGCAGTATTTT,CASSQWDGDTQYF
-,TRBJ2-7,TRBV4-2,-,TGTGCCAGCAGCCGCGAAGCGCGCGCCTACGAGCAGTACTTC,CASSREARAYEQYF
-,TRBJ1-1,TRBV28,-,TGTGCCAGCGGTCATGAGGTGAAAACTGAAGCTTTCTTT,CASGHEVKTEAFF
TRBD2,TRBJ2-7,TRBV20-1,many,TGCAGTGCTCGGCTAGCGGGAGTTTACGAGCAGTACTTC,CSARLAGVYEQYF
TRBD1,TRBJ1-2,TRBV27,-,TGTGCCAGCAGTTTAATCCTCGGCAGGGGGTGGTATGGCTACACCTTC,CASSLILGRGWYGYTF
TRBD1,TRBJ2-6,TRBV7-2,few,TGTGCCAGCAGCTTAGATGGGACAGGGCGAGCCAACGTCCTGACTTTC,CASSLDGTGRANVLTF
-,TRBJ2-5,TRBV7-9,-,TGTGCCAGCACCAGTGCACCCTACGGGGAGACCCAGTACTTC,CASTSAPYGETQYF
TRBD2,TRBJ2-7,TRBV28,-,TGTGCCAGCAGTGCCCGGCGGGAGTTATACGAGCAGTACTTC,CASSARRELYEQYF
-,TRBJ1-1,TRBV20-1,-,TGCAGTGCTAGAGGCGGGGGCGCAGGAGAAGCTTTCTTT,CSARGGGAGEAFF
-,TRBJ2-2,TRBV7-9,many,TGTGCCAGCAGCTTAGCGCGCGGAGCCGGGGAGCTGTTTTTT,CASSLARGAGELFF
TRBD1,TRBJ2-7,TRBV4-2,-,TGTGCCAGCAGCCAGGGGGTACAGGGGAACTACGAGCAGTACTTC,CASSQGVQGNYEQYF
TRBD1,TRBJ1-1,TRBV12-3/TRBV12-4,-,TGTGCCAGCAGTACAGGGGGCATCACTGAAGCTTTCTTT,CASSTGGITEAFF
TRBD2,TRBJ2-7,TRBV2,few,TGTGCCAGCGGGATAGGACTAGCGGGAGCTAACGAGCAGTACTTC,CASGIGLAGANEQYF
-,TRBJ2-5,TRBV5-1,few,TGCGCCAGCAGCTTGGGGCCGAGCGAGGAGACCCAGTACTTC,CASSLGPSEETQYF
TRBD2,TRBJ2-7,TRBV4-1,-,TGCGCCAGCAGCCGGGGGACTAGCGGGGATTACGAGCAGTACTTC,CASSRGTSGDYEQYF